This T cell receptor beta chain comes out of a study of molecular identifiers for immune sequencing clone quantification. Overall study context: Within a replicate experiment, RNA obtained from either approximately 20,000 or 98,000 naive CD8 cells was divided into five aliquots, and four of those aliquots were then sequenced.

The sorting of naive CD8 T cells used the CD8+CD4-CCR7+CD45RA+ phenotype. TCRdb used MiXCR to reprocess the PCR reads, holding one entry per CDR3 protein. The sample records over 600,000 distinct CDR3 sequences, approximately 20% being singletons. The CDR3 runs to 15 residues. Unmatched junction bases numbered 8, after V lost 3 bases and J lost 7 bases. The germline V gene has CDR1 MDHEN and CDR2 SYDVKM. J is TRBJ2-2 and V is TRBV28, with 7 bases that match TRBD2. Sequenced input: naive CD8+ T cells from blood, with Jurkat cell RNA spiked in. Documented subset: FACS-sorted CD8+CD4-CCR7+CD45RA+ naive T cells. This TCR came from a human donor in good health. Some libraries in this study had Jurkat cell RNA spiked in. CDR3 protein: CASSFAGEIIGELFF. The DNA of the CDR3 is TGTGCCAGCAGTTTTGCGGGAGAAATTATCGGGGAGCTGTTTTTT.